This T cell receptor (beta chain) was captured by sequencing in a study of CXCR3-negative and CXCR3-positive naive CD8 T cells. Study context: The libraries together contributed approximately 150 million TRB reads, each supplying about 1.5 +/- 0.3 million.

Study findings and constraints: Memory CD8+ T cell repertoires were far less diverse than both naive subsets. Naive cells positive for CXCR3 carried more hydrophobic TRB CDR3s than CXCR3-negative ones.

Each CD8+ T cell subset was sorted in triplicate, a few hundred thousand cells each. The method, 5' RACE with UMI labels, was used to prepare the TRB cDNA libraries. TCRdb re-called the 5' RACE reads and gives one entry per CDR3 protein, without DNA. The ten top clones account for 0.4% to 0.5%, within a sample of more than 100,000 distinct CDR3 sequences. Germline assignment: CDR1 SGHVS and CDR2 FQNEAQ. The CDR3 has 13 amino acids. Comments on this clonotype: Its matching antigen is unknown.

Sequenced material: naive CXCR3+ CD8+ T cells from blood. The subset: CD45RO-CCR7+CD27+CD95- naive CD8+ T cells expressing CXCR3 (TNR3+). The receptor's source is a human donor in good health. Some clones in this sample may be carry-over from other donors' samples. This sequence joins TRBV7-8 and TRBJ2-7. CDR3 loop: CASSSGHFYEQYF. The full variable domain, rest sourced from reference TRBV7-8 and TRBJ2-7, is GAGVSQSPRYKVAKRGQDVALRCDPISGHVSLFWYQQALGQGPEFLTYFQNEAQLDKSGLPSDRFFAERPEGSVSTLKIQRTQQEDSAVYLCASSSGHFYEQYFGPGTRLTVT.